Listed below are T cell receptor beta chains from one sample, sequenced in a study of cytomegalovirus exposure and HLA in healthy donors. Generated by immunoSEQ multiplex PCR, the TCRdb table keeps only in-frame clones and is missing some. Seen here are about 130,000 clones, roughly 81% observed once, and the top ten hold about 1.1%. Sequences were obtained from PBMCs. The receptors come from a woman aged 25-40 years in good health and CMV-seronegative. Both conserved end residues are part of each CDR3. D genes are given only for firm matches.

D gene	V gene	J gene	CDR3 protein	CDR3 DNA
TRBD1	TRBV11-2	TRBJ2-7	CASRRPGQKTYEQYF	TGTGCCAGCAGACGACCGGGACAGAAGACCTACGAGCAGTACTTC
TRBD1	TRBV25-1	TRBJ2-3	CASSRDRVVLSTDTQYF	TGTGCCAGCAGTCGGGACAGGGTGGTTTTGAGCACAGATACGCAGTATTTT
TRBD2	TRBV2	TRBJ2-1	CASSGRGSSYNEQFF	TGTGCCAGCAGTGGGCGGGGGAGCTCCTACAATGAGCAGTTCTTC
TRBD1	TRBV6-5	TRBJ2-7	CASTVGMGQHYEQYF	TGTGCCAGCACTGTGGGAATGGGACAGCACTACGAGCAGTACTTC
.	TRBV5-1	TRBJ2-7	CASSQGWGRAYEQYF	TGCGCCAGCAGCCAAGGGTGGGGCAGAGCCTACGAGCAGTACTTC
.	TRBV4-1	TRBJ1-1	CASSQSGQNTEAFF	TGCGCCAGCAGCCAATCCGGACAGAACACTGAAGCTTTCTTT
TRBD1	TRBV7-9	TRBJ1-2	CASSLTGANYGYTF	TGTGCCAGCAGCTTGACAGGGGCTAACTATGGCTACACCTTC
TRBD1	TRBV29-1	TRBJ1-1	CSVESRGSTEAFF	TGCAGCGTTGAATCCAGGGGGAGCACTGAAGCTTTCTTT
.	TRBV29-1	TRBJ2-2	CSVEDGVSGELFF	TGCAGCGTTGAAGATGGAGTCTCCGGGGAGCTGTTTTTT
TRBD1	TRBV6-1	TRBJ2-7	CASKQGPPIYEQYF	TGTGCCAGCAAACAGGGGCCGCCAATCTACGAGCAGTACTTC
.	TRBV30	TRBJ1-1	CAWGPSAEAFF	TGTGCCTGGGGGCCGTCGGCTGAAGCTTTCTTT
.	TRBV4-1	TRBJ2-7	CASSLLAGSYEQYF	TGCGCCAGCAGCCTCCTCGCGGGATCCTACGAGCAGTACTTC
TRBD1	TRBV27	TRBJ2-7	CASSSYRDRAYEQYF	TGTGCCAGCAGTTCATACCGGGACAGGGCGTACGAGCAGTACTTC
TRBD1	TRBV5-1	TRBJ1-3	CASSSGQTSSGNTIYF	TGCGCCAGCAGCTCGGGACAGACGAGCTCTGGAAACACCATATATTTT